The rows below give T cell receptor beta chains drawn from one sample of a study of T cell changes during pregnancy in multiple sclerosis. Profiling relied on immunoSEQ multiplex PCR, and the TCRdb table lists in-frame clones only, not all of them. Of 75,000 to 95,000 clones in the sample, under 95% were seen once. The source material was peripheral blood, sampled before pregnancy. These receptors all come from a female donor with multiple sclerosis, enrolled in a pregnancy study. Each CDR3 is given with its conserved first and last residue. The order of the fields is V gene, CDR3 length, D gene, clone size, J gene, CDR3 protein, CDR3 DNA. A D gene is named only where the DNA matches it firmly. Rows give clone size only sometimes, using once, few, many, or a class for an expanded clone.

TRBV18	14	-	once	TRBJ1-2	CASSPYGGGYGYTF	TGTGCCAGCTCACCATATGGTGGAGGCTATGGCTACACCTTC
TRBV29-1	12	-	once	TRBJ2-1	CSAERGAGEQFF	TGCAGCGCCGAGCGCGGGGCAGGTGAGCAGTTCTTC
TRBV7-2	13	TRBD1	-	TRBJ1-1	CASSLARDREAFF	TGTGCCAGCAGCTTAGCGCGGGACAGAGAAGCTTTCTTT
TRBV2	15	TRBD1	-	TRBJ2-2	CASNRGTGVSGELFF	TGTGCCAGCAACCGCGGGACAGGGGTGTCTGGGGAGCTGTTTTTT
TRBV7-9	14	TRBD2	-	TRBJ2-5	CASSALAGTETQYF	TGTGCCAGCAGCGCACTAGCGGGGACGGAGACCCAGTACTTC
TRBV7-9	12	-	-	TRBJ2-7	CASSVSGPEQYF	TGTGCCAGCAGCGTGAGCGGCCCCGAGCAGTACTTC
TRBV9	15	TRBD1	-	TRBJ2-2	CASSVGTGGTGELFF	TGTGCCAGCAGCGTAGGGACAGGGGGCACCGGGGAGCTGTTTTTT
TRBV23-1	19	-	-	TRBJ2-2	CASSQSLRILFRGSGELFF	TGCGCCAGCAGTCAATCACTTCGGATTTTATTTCGGGGGAGCGGGGAGCTGTTTTTT
TRBV9	16	TRBD2	-	TRBJ2-3	CASSVQAGDYKDTQYF	TGTGCCAGCAGCGTACAAGCGGGAGATTACAAAGATACGCAGTATTTT
TRBV18	15	TRBD2	-	TRBJ2-7	CASSPPDSGNYEQYF	TGTGCCAGCTCACCACCCGACAGCGGGAACTACGAGCAGTACTTC
TRBV6-5	13	-	once	TRBJ1-2	CASSPSRGHGYTF	TGTGCCAGCTCCCCAAGCAGGGGCCATGGCTACACCTTC
TRBV19	15	-	-	TRBJ1-5	CASTESGAAGWPQHF	TGTGCCAGTACCGAATCAGGGGCCGCAGGGTGGCCCCAGCATTTT
TRBV4-2	14	TRBD2	-	TRBJ2-7	CASSQLAGAYEQYF	TGTGCCAGCAGCCAGCTAGCGGGGGCCTACGAGCAGTACTTC
TRBV18	15	-	-	TRBJ1-1	CASSPVKRGGTEAFF	TGTGCCAGCTCACCAGTCAAGAGGGGAGGTACTGAAGCTTTCTTT
TRBV9	13	-	-	TRBJ1-3	CASSGRGGNTIYF	TGTGCCAGCAGCGGACGAGGGGGAAACACCATATATTTT
TRBV19	15	TRBD2	-	TRBJ2-2	CASTRLAGDTGELFF	TGTGCCAGTACCAGACTAGCGGGGGACACCGGGGAGCTGTTTTTT
TRBV28	15	TRBD1	-	TRBJ1-2	CASSLGTGPAYGYTF	TGTGCCAGCAGTTTGGGGACAGGGCCTGCCTATGGCTACACCTTC
TRBV5-8	17	TRBD1	-	TRBJ1-5	CASGFTGGTFRNQPQHF	TGTGCCAGTGGCTTCACAGGGGGTACCTTTCGGAATCAGCCCCAGCATTTT
TRBV28	15	TRBD1	-	TRBJ2-7	CASSNLGTGSYEQYF	TGTGCCAGCAGTAATCTCGGGACAGGCTCCTACGAGCAGTACTTC
TRBV14	15	TRBD2	-	TRBJ2-3	CASSQGLAGKFTQYF	TGTGCCAGCAGCCAAGGGCTAGCGGGGAAATTCACGCAGTATTTT
TRBV20-1	11	-	once	TRBJ2-3	CSVRLEDTQYF	TGCAGTGTGAGATTGGAGGATACGCAGTATTTT
TRBV7-6	18	TRBD1	-	TRBJ2-7	CASSSLTPGQGAYYEQYF	TGTGCCAGCAGCTCGTTAACGCCCGGACAGGGGGCCTACTACGAGCAGTACTTC
TRBV5-1	15	-	-	TRBJ1-1	CASRESRGMNTEAFF	TGCGCCAGCCGGGAGTCACGCGGCATGAACACTGAAGCTTTCTTT
TRBV14	11	-	-	TRBJ2-5	CASSGGPTQYF	TGTGCCAGCAGCGGGGGCCCGACCCAGTACTTC
TRBV6-6	14	-	-	TRBJ1-4	CASSYQGPGEKLFF	TGTGCCAGCAGTTACCAGGGCCCCGGAGAAAAACTGTTTTTT
TRBV7-9	17	-	-	TRBJ2-2	CASSYEPRQVNTGELFF	TGTGCCAGCAGCTATGAACCCCGACAGGTCAACACCGGGGAGCTGTTTTTT
TRBV27	17	TRBD1	-	TRBJ2-2	CASSLSRTGYLAGELFF	TGTGCCAGCAGTTTATCGCGGACAGGGTATCTCGCCGGGGAGCTGTTTTTT
TRBV27	17	TRBD1	-	TRBJ1-2	CASGTEQGSRFPYGYTF	TGTGCCAGCGGAACCGAACAGGGGTCGCGATTTCCTTATGGCTACACCTTC
TRBV19	15	-	-	TRBJ1-1	CASSKGTGGSTEAFF	TGTGCCAGTAGTAAAGGAACGGGGGGTAGCACTGAAGCTTTCTTT
TRBV4-2	15	-	-	TRBJ1-2	CASSLDRRGNYGYTF	TGTGCCAGCAGCCTTGACAGGCGGGGGAACTATGGCTACACCTTC
TRBV2	13	-	once	TRBJ2-3	CASRYGSTDTQYF	TGTGCCAGCAGATACGGTAGCACAGATACGCAGTATTTT
TRBV10-3	16	-	-	TRBJ2-7	CAIAQEGALGGEEQYF	TGTGCCATCGCCCAGGAGGGGGCCCTCGGGGGGGAAGAGCAGTACTTC
TRBV9	15	-	-	TRBJ2-1	CASSVDGLSYNEQFF	TGTGCCAGCAGCGTAGACGGGTTGTCCTACAATGAGCAGTTCTTC
TRBV6-1	15	-	once	TRBJ2-2	CASRDGGRVTGELFF	TGTGCCAGCAGGGACGGAGGCCGAGTCACCGGGGAGCTGTTTTTT
TRBV6-1	19	TRBD2	-	TRBJ2-3	CASSEQNRGWRGSTDTQYF	TGTGCCAGCAGTGAACAAAATCGGGGTTGGCGGGGGAGCACAGATACGCAGTATTTT
TRBV6-5	15	TRBD1	once	TRBJ2-3	CASNRGQGRTDTQYF	TGTGCCAGCAACCGAGGACAGGGGAGGACAGATACGCAGTATTTT
TRBV5-4	16	TRBD1	-	TRBJ1-2	CASSSGQGGTNYGYTF	TGTGCCAGCAGCTCGGGACAGGGGGGGACTAACTATGGCTACACCTTC
TRBV11-2	14	-	-	TRBJ2-7	CASSPTGTSLVQYF	TGTGCCAGCAGCCCGACCGGGACTTCCCTAGTGCAGTACTTC
TRBV7-9	15	-	-	TRBJ1-1	CASKWPSGVNTEAFF	TGTGCCAGCAAATGGCCGTCGGGGGTGAACACTGAAGCTTTCTTT